This T cell receptor (beta chain) was observed in a study of spatial heterogeneity in lung cancer. Overall study results and limits: Mutation counts in tumors were tracked by counts of expanded intratumoral alpha and beta TCRs.

Sample time point: sample taken at primary tumor resection. Unique molecular identifiers, one per molecule, were present on every TCR cDNA molecule. TCRdb fed the 5' RACE reads into MiXCR, producing one record per CDR3 protein. The repertoire consists of 3,500 to 4,000 distinct CDR3 sequences, with about 5.5% occurring once and the leading ten covering 25% to 40%. CDR1 and CDR2 from the germline V gene are SQVTM and ANQGSEA. The CDR3 totals 11 residues. Trimming took off 3 bases at V and 5 bases at J, with 6 bases between the two ends. This clonotype rates as medium-sized (0.01 to 0.1%). What it binds is unknown.

The chain couples TRBV29-1 to TRBJ2-3; D unresolved. This clonotype was obtained from a female donor with early-stage non-small cell lung cancer. Sample: lung tumor tissue, taken at surgery. CDR3 bases: TGCAGCGTTGACAATCGAGATACGCAGTATTTT. Translated, it gives CSVDNRDTQYF.